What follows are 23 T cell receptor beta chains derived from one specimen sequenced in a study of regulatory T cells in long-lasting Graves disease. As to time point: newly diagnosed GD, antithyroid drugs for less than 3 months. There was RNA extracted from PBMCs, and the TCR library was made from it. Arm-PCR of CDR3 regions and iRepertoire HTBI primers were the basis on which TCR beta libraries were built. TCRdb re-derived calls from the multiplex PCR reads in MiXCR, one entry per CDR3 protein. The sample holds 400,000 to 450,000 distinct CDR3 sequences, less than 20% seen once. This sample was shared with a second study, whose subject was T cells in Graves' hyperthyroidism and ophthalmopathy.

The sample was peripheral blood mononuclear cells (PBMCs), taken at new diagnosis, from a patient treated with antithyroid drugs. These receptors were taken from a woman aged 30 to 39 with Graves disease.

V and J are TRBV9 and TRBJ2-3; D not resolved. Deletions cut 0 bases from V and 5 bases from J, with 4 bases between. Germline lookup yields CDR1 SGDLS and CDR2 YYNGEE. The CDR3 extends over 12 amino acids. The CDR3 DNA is TGTGCCAGCAGCGTAGAAAGAGATACGCAGTATTTT. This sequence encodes CASSVERDTQYF.

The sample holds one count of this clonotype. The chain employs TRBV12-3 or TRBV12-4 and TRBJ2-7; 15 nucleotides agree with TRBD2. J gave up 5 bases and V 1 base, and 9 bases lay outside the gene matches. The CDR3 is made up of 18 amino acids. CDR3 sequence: CASSLVPGLAGGDDEQYF. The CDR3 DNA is TGTGCCAGCAGTTTAGTCCCCGGACTAGCGGGAGGGGACGACGAGCAGTACTTC.

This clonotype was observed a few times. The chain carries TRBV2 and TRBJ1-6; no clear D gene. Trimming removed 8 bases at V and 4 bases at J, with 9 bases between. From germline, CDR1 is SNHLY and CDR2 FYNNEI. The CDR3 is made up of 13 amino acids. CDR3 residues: CASLREYNSPLHF. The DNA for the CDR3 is TGTGCCAGCCTCCGGGAGTATAATTCACCCCTCCACTTT.

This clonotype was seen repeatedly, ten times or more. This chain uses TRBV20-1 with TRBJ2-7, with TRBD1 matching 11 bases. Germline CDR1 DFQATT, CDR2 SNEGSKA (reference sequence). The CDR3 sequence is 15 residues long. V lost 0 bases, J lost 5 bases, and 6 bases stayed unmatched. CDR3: CSARDSDRGQHEQYF. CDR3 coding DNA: TGCAGTGCTAGAGACTCGGACAGGGGGCAACACGAGCAGTACTTC.

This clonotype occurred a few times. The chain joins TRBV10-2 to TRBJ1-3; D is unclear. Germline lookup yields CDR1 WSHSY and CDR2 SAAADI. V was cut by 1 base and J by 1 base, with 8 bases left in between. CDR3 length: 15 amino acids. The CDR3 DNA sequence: TGCGCCAGCAGTGAGTTGGCAGGATCTGGAAACACCATATATTTT. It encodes CASSELAGSGNTIYF.

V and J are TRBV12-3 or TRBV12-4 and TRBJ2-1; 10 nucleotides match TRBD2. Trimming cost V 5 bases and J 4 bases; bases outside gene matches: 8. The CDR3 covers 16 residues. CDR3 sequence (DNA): TGTGCCAGCAGTCCAAGTAGCGGGAGGTTGTACAATGAGCAGTTCTTC. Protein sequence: CASSPSSGRLYNEQFF.

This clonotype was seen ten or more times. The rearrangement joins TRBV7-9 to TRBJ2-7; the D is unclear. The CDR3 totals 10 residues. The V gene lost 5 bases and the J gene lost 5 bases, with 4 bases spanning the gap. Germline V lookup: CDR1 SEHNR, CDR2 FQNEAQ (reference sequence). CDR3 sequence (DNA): TGTGCCAGCAGCAAAAACGAGCAGTACTTC. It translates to CASSKNEQYF.

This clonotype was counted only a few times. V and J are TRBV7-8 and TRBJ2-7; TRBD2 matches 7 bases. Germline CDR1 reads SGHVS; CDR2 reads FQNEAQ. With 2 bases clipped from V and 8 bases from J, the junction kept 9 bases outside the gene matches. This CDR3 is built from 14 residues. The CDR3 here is CASSLRAGVLKQYF. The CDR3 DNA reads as TGTGCCAGCAGCTTAAGGGCGGGAGTGTTAAAGCAGTACTTC.

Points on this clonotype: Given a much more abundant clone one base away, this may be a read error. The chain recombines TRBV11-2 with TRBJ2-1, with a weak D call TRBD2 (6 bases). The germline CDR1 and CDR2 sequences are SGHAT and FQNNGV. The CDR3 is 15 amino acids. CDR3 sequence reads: CASSLARETYNGQFF. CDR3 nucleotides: TGTGCCAGCAGCTTAGCGCGGGAAACCTACAATGGGCAGTTCTTC.

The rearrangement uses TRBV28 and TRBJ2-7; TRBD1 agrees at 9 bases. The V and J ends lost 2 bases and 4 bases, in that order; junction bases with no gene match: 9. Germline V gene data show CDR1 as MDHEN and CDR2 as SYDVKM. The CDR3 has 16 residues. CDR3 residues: CASSLVPGQGFYEQYF. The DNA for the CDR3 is TGTGCCAGCAGTTTAGTCCCTGGACAGGGGTTTTACGAGCAGTACTTC.

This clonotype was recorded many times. The CDR3 is CASSLRPPGQGAWTGELFF. The CDR3 DNA reads TGTGCCAGCAGCCTCCGACCCCCGGGACAGGGGGCTTGGACCGGGGAGCTGTTTTTT. This rearrangement joins TRBV11-2 to TRBJ2-2; TRBD1 aligns across 12 bases. Germline V gene sequence: CDR1 SGHAT, CDR2 FQNNGV. This CDR3 spans 19 amino acids. Germline trimming cut 5 bases from V and 5 bases from J; bases unmatched to any gene: 15.

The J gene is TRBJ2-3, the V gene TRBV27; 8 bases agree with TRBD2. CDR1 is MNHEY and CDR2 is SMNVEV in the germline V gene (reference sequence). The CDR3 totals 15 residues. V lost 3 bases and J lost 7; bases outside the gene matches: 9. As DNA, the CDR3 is TGTGCCAGCAGTTTCGGCGGGAGGCCTCCCTATACGCAGTATTTT. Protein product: CASSFGGRPPYTQYF.

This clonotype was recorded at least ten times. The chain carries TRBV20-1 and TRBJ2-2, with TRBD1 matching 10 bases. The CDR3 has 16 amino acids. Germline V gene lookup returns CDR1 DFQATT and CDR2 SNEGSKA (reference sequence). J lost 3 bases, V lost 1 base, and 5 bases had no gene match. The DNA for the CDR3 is TGCAGTGCTAGAGGCGGGACAGGGGCCTACACCGGGGAGCTGTTTTTT. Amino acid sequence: CSARGGTGAYTGELFF.

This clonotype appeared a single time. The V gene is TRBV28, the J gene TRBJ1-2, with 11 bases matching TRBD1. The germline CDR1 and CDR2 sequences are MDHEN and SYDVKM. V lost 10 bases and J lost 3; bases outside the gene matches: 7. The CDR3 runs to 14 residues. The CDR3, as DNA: TGTGCCACCCGGACAGGGGGCGCAGACTATGGCTACACCTTC. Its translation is CATRTGGADYGYTF.

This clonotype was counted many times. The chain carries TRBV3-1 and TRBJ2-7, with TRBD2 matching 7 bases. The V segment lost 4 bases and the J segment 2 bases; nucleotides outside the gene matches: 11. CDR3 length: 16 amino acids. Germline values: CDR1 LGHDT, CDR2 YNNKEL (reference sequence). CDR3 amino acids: CASSPRSGTRPYEQYF. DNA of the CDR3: TGTGCCAGCAGCCCACGGAGCGGGACCAGACCCTACGAGCAGTACTTC.

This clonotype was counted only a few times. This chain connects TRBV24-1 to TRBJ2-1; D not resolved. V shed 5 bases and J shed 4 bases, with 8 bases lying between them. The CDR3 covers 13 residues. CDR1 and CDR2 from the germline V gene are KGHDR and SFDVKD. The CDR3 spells CATSGPRYNEQFF. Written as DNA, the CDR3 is TGTGCCACCAGTGGGCCTAGGTACAATGAGCAGTTCTTC.

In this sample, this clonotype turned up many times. CDR3 loop: CSVGPGTGGNEQYF. In DNA form, the CDR3 reads TGCAGCGTTGGACCCGGGACAGGGGGGAACGAGCAGTACTTC. This rearrangement joins TRBV29-1 to TRBJ2-7; 11 bases match TRBD1. Trimming removed 4 bases from V and 5 bases from J; junction bases left unmatched: 7. CDR1 is SQVTM, CDR2 ANQGSEA, per germline. This CDR3 has 14 residues.

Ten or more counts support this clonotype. The CDR3 here is CSARGTSSPNYGYTF. In DNA form, the CDR3 reads TGCAGTGCTAGGGGGACTTCATCCCCTAACTATGGCTACACCTTC. The J gene is TRBJ1-2, the V gene TRBV20-1; D perhaps matches TRBD1 (5 bases). Germline V lookup: CDR1 DFQATT, CDR2 SNEGSKA (reference sequence). V was trimmed by 3 bases and J by 0 bases, leaving 14 bases between them. There are 15 residues in the CDR3.

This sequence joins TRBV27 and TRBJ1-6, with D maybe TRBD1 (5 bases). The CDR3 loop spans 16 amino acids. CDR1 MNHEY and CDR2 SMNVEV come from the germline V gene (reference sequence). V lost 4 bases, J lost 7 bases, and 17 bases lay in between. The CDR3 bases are TGTGCCAGCAGTTCCCCCCGGACGGGGGGAAATTCACCCCTCCACTTT. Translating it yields CASSSPRTGGNSPLHF.

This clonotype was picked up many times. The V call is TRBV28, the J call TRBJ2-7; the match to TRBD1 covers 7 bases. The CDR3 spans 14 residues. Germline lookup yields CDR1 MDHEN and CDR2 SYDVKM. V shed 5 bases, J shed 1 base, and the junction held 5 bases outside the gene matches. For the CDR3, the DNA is TGTGCCAGCAGTCCAATGGGACAGTCCTACGAGCAGTACTTC. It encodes CASSPMGQSYEQYF.

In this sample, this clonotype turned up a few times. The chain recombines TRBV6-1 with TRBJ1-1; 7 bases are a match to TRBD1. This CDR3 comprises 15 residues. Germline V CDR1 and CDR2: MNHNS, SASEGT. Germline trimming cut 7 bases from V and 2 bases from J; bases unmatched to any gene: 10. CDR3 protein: CASTPGTAVNTEAFF. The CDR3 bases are TGTGCCAGCACCCCCGGGACAGCAGTCAACACTGAAGCTTTCTTT.

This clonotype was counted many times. CDR3 nucleotide sequence: TGTGCCAGCAGCTTATTTTCTAGCGGGAACAATGAGCAGTTCTTC. Translated: CASSLFSSGNNEQFF. The genes are TRBV7-9 and TRBJ2-1, with 9 bases that match TRBD2. The CDR3 loop spans 15 amino acids. Germline V gives CDR1 SEHNR, CDR2 FQNEAQ (reference sequence). V lost 2 bases, J lost 5 bases, and 4 bases stayed unmatched.

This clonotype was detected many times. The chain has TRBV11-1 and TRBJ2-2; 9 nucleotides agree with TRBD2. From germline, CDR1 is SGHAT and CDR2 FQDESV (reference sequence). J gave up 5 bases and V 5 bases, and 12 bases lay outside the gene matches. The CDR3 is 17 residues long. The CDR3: CASSPRNSGGYTGELFF. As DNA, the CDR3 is TGTGCCAGCAGCCCCCGGAATAGCGGGGGATATACCGGGGAGCTGTTTTTT.